Shown below are 7 T cell receptor beta chains from a single sample sequenced in a study of blood T cells in healthy people across ages. A second PCR of roughly 7 to 11 cycles used a sample-barcoded 5' primer and a J-beta primer mix. TCRdb used MiXCR to reprocess the 5' RACE reads, holding one entry per CDR3 protein. The repertoire holds hundreds of thousands of distinct CDR3 sequences, with around 30% as singletons. Source material: blood. These TCRs come from a woman of 80 years or more in good health.

J is TRBJ1-2 and V is TRBV10-3; TRBD1 matches at 10 bases. The CDR3 is made up of 18 amino acids. CDR1 and CDR2 (germline): ENHRY, SYGVKD. J gave up 0 bases and V 11 bases, and 18 bases lay outside the gene matches. CDR3 amino acids: CAASESGTGVRTNYGYTF. DNA of the CDR3: TGTGCCGCCAGTGAGTCTGGGACAGGGGTAAGGACTAACTATGGCTACACCTTC.

This clonotype was seen at least ten times. V and J are TRBV20-1 and TRBJ1-2; D gene unclear. CDR1 is DFQATT, CDR2 SNEGSKA, per germline (reference sequence). The germline V and J ends were trimmed by 0 bases and 4 bases, with 12 bases remaining between them. This CDR3 comprises 14 residues. CDR3 loop: CSARDPSGSYGYTF. The CDR3 DNA reads as TGCAGTGCTAGAGACCCAAGCGGCAGCTATGGCTACACCTTC.

The chain joins TRBV28 to TRBJ2-5; 8 bases line up with TRBD1. The CDR3 has 15 residues. Germline CDR1 reads MDHEN; CDR2 reads SYDVKM. V lost 5 bases and J lost 10; bases outside the gene matches: 15. The CDR3 spells CASSPGQALMYGQYF. The CDR3 DNA follows: TGTGCCAGCAGTCCGGGACAGGCCCTAATGTACGGCCAGTACTTC.

This clonotype was picked up a small number of times. Germline and junction disagree at one end, which may indicate a read error. CDR3 amino acids: CANSLGQRQETQYF. The CDR3 nucleotides read TGCGCCAACAGCCTGGGACAACGCCAAGAGACCCAGTACTTC. The rearrangement joins TRBV5-1 to TRBJ2-5, with D perhaps matching TRBD1 (6 bases). CDR1 is SGHRS, CDR2 YFSETQ, per germline. CDR3 size: 14 residues. The full variable domain, in which reference TRBV5-1 and TRBJ2-5 provide the parts outside the CDR3, is KAGVTQTPRYLIKTRGQQVTLSCSPISGHRSVSWYQQTPGQGLQFLFEYFSETQRNKGNFPGRFSGRQFSNSRSEMNVSTLELGDSALYLCANSLGQRQETQYFGPGTRLLVL.

This clonotype was seen more than once but under ten times. The chain has TRBV6-5 and TRBJ2-5; D tentatively fits TRBD1 or TRBD2 (6 bases each). Germline values: CDR1 MNHEY, CDR2 SVGAGI. Trimming removed 7 bases at V and 5 bases at J, with 20 bases between. The CDR3 consists of 15 residues. The CDR3 loop is CASTQGTYSRETQYF. CDR3 DNA sequence: TGTGCCAGCACCCAGGGGACTTACTCCCGGGAGACCCAGTACTTC.

This chain connects TRBV14 to TRBJ1-1; 11 nucleotides align to TRBD1. Germline V gene lookup returns CDR1 SGHDN and CDR2 FVKESK. Trimming took 2 bases from V and 5 from J; bases not matched to a gene: 4. The CDR3 covers 15 residues. CDR3 nucleotide sequence: TGTGCCAGCAGCCAATGGACAGGGGGCATGACTGAAGCTTTCTTT. Translating it yields CASSQWTGGMTEAFF. The full variable domain, rest sourced from reference TRBV14 and TRBJ1-1, is EAGVTQFPSHSVIEKGQTVTLRCDPISGHDNLYWYRRVMGKEIKFLLHFVKESKQDESGMPNNRFLAERTGGTYSTLKVQPAELEDSGVYFCASSQWTGGMTEAFFGQGTRLTVV.

The chain combines TRBV20-1 with TRBJ1-6; no clear D. From germline, CDR1 is DFQATT and CDR2 SNEGSKA (reference sequence). Trimming stripped 0 bases from V and 9 bases from J, with 6 bases between. The CDR3 length is 12 residues. The CDR3, as DNA: TGCAGTGCTAGAGATCTGGGTTCACCCCTCCACTTT. Protein: CSARDLGSPLHF.